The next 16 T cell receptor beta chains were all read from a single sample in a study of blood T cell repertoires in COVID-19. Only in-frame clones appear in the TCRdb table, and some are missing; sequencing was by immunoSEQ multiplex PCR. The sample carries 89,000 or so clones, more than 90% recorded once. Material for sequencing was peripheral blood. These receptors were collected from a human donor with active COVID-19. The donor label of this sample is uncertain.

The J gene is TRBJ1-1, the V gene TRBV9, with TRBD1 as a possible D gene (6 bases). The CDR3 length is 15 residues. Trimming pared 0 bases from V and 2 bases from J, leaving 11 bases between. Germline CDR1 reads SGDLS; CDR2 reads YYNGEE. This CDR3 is CASSVAGDRNTEAFF. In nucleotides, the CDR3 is TGTGCCAGCAGCGTAGCAGGGGATCGAAACACTGAAGCTTTCTTT.

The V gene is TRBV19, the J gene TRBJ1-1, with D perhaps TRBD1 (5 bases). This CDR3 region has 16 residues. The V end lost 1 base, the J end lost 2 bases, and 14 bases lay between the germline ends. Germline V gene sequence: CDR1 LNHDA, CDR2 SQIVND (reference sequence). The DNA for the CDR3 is TGTGCCAGTAGTATAGGTTGGGGCTTATCCAACACTGAAGCTTTCTTT. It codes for CASSIGWGLSNTEAFF.

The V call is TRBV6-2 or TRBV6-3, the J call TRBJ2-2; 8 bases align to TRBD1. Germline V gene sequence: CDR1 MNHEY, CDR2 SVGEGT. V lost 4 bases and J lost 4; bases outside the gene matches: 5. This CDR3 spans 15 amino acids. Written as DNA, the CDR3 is TGTGCCAGCAGTTCCCAGGGGGCGGCCACCGGGGAGCTGTTTTTT. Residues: CASSSQGAATGELFF.

The CDR3 loop reads CASEGTHSNIQYF. CDR3 sequence (DNA): TGTGCCAGCGAGGGGACACACTCCAACATTCAGTACTTC. The chain recombines TRBV6-5 with TRBJ2-4, with D tentatively TRBD1 (6 bases). Germline CDR1 MNHEY, CDR2 SVGAGI. V lost 8 bases to trimming and J lost 7 bases, with 15 bases between them. The CDR3 length is 13 residues.

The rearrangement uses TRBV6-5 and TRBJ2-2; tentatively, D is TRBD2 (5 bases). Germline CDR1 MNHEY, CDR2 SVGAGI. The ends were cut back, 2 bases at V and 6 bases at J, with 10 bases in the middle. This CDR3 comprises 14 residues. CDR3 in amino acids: CASSYTGYAGELFF. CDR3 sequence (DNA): TGTGCCAGCAGTTACACGGGGTACGCCGGGGAGCTGTTTTTT.

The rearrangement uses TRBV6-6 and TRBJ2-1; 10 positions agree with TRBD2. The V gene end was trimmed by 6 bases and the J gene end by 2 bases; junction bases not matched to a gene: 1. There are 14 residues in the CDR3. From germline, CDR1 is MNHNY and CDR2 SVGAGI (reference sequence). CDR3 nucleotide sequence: TGTGCCAGCAGAGCGGGAGGGCCCTACAATGAGCAGTTCTTC. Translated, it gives CASRAGGPYNEQFF.

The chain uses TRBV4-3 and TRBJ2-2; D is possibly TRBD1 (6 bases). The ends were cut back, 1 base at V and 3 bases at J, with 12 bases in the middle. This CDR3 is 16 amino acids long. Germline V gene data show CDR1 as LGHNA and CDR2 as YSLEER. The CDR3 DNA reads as TGCGCCAGCAGCCAAGCCTTGGACAGATACACCGGGGAGCTGTTTTTT. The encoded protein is CASSQALDRYTGELFF.

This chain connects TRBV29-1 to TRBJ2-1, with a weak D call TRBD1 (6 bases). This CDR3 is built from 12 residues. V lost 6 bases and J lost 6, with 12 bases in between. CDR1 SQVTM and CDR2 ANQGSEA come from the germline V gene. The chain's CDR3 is CSVGDIPNEQFF. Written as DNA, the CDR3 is TGCAGCGTCGGGGACATCCCCAATGAGCAGTTCTTC.

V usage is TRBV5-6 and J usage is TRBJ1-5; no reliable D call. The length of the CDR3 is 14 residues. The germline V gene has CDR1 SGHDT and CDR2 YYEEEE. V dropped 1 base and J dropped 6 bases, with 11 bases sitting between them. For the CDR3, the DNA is TGTGCCAGCAGCTTGTACGGATACAGTCAGCCCCAGCATTTT. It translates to CASSLYGYSQPQHF.

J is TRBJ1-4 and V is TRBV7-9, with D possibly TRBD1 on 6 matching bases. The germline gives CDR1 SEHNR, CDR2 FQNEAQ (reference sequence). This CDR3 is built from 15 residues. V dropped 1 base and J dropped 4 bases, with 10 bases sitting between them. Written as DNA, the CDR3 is TGTGCCAGCAGCTTAGGTCAGGGGAGTAATGAAAAACTGTTTTTT. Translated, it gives CASSLGQGSNEKLFF.

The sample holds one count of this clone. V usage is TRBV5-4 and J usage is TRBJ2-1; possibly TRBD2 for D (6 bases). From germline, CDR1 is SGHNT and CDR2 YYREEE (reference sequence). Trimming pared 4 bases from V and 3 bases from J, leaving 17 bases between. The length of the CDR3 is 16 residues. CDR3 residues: CASSVRVGGIYNEQFF. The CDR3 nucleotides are TGTGCCAGCAGCGTGAGAGTGGGGGGAATCTACAATGAGCAGTTCTTC.

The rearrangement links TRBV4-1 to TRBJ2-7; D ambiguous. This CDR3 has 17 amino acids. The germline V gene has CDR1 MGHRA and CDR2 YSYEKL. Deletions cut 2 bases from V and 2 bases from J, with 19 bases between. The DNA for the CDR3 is TGCGCCAGCAGCCAACCTCTTACATCCCTCAACCCCTACGAGCAGTACTTC. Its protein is CASSQPLTSLNPYEQYF.

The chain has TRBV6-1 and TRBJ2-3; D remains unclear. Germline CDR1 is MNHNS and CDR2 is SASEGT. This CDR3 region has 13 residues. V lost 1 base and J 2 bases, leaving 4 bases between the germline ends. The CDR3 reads CASSEVYTDTQYF. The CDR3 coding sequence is TGTGCCAGCAGTGAAGTCTACACAGATACGCAGTATTTT.

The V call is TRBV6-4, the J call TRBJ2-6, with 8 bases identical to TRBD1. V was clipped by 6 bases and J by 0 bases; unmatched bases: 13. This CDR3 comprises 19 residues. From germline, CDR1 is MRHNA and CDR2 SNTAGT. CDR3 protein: CASRLLRDRYTSGANVLTF. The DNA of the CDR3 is TGTGCCAGCAGATTATTAAGGGACAGGTACACCTCTGGGGCCAACGTCCTGACTTTC.

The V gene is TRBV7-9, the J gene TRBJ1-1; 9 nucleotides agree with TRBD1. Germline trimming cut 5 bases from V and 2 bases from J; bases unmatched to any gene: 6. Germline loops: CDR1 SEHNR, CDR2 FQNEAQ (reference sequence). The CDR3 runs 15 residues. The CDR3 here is CASSAGGQGNTEAFF. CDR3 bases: TGTGCCAGCAGCGCAGGGGGACAGGGAAACACTGAAGCTTTCTTT.

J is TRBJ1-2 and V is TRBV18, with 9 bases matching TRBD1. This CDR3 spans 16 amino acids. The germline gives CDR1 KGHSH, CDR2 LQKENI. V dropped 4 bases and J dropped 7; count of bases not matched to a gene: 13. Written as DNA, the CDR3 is TGTGCCAGCTCACAACAAAACCTACAGGGGGCAGGTGGCTACACCTTC. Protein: CASSQQNLQGAGGYTF.